Listed here are 28 T cell receptor beta chains from one sample, sequenced in a study of spatial heterogeneity in lung cancer. MiXCR, run by TCRdb on the 5' RACE reads, gives a single entry per CDR3 protein. The sample has about 45,000 distinct CDR3 sequences, about 12% seen once. Specified time point: sample taken at primary tumor resection. The sequenced material consisted of unsorted whole RNA from tumor, nontumor lung or frozen PBMC. Specimen: PBMCs, collected at surgery. These receptor sequences come from a female donor with early-stage non-small cell lung cancer.

There are a few counts of this clonotype. The rearrangement joins TRBV19 to TRBJ2-1; 8 bases align to TRBD2. The CDR3 runs to 17 residues. Germline CDR1 and CDR2: LNHDA and SQIVND (reference sequence). With 7 bases clipped from V and 0 bases from J, the junction kept 11 bases outside the gene matches. CDR3: CASTPRRGGRSYNEQFF. CDR3 DNA: TGTGCCAGTACCCCCCGACGGGGGGGCCGCTCCTACAATGAGCAGTTCTTC.

The chain uses TRBV7-2 and TRBJ1-6; the match to TRBD1 covers 11 bases. The CDR3 is made up of 15 amino acids. With V trimmed by 4 bases and J by 10 bases, 6 bases remained unmatched. Germline V CDR1 and CDR2: SGHTA, FQGNSA. For the CDR3, the DNA is TGTGCCAGCAGCTCTAGGGGACAGGGGGACTCACCCCTCCACTTT. Amino acids: CASSSRGQGDSPLHF.

In its sample, this clonotype was seen many times. V is TRBV5-1 and J is TRBJ1-3, with D unclear. Germline values: CDR1 SGHRS, CDR2 YFSETQ. This CDR3 spans 14 amino acids. Deletions cut 0 bases from V and 0 bases from J, with 4 bases between. The CDR3 reads CASSLAASGNTIYF. CDR3 nucleotides: TGCGCCAGCAGCTTGGCAGCCTCTGGAAACACCATATATTTT.

This clonotype was counted only a few times. The rearrangement joins TRBV13 to TRBJ2-5; no clear D gene. This CDR3 is 14 amino acids long. Germline CDR1 PRHDT, CDR2 FYEKMQ (reference sequence). V was cut by 0 bases and J by 1 base, with 6 bases left in between. CDR3 sequence (DNA): TGTGCCAGCAGCTTAGGAGCTAGCCAAGAGACCCAGTACTTC. Protein: CASSLGASQETQYF.

This clonotype occurred a few times. Here the CDR3 reads CASSLVLSPDTQYF. DNA of the CDR3: TGTGCCAGCAGCTTAGTTCTTAGCCCAGATACGCAGTATTTT. The chain links TRBV11-2 to TRBJ2-3; D unclear. Between the trimmed V and J ends, which lost 1 base and 4 bases, there was a span of 9 bases. This CDR3 comprises 14 residues. CDR1 SGHAT and CDR2 FQNNGV come from the germline V gene.

This clonotype was recorded at least ten times. V and J are TRBV30 and TRBJ1-5; no clear D gene. This CDR3 has 13 amino acids. Germline CDR1 GTSNPN, CDR2 SVGIG (reference sequence). The ends were cut back, 2 bases at V and 2 bases at J, with 7 bases in the middle. CDR3 amino acids: CAWSKEGNQPQHF. The CDR3 DNA follows: TGTGCCTGGAGTAAGGAGGGCAATCAGCCCCAGCATTTT.

V is TRBV3-1 and J is TRBJ2-3; D not certain. The V end lost 1 base, the J end lost 6 bases, and 5 bases lay between the germline ends. Germline assignment: CDR1 LGHDT and CDR2 YNNKEL (reference sequence). CDR3 length equals 12 residues. CDR3 residues: CASSQVEDTQYF. The DNA for the CDR3 is TGTGCCAGCAGCCAAGTGGAGGATACGCAGTATTTT.

The chain uses TRBV19 and TRBJ2-1; D is perhaps TRBD1 or TRBD2 (5 bases each). Germline V gene data show CDR1 as LNHDA and CDR2 as SQIVND (reference sequence). There are 12 residues in the CDR3. V lost 5 bases to trimming and J lost 12 bases, with 14 bases between them. CDR3 in DNA: TGTGCCAGTAGTTCAGGGTCCGAGGGGCAGTTCTTC. Residues: CASSSGSEGQFF.

J is TRBJ2-5 and V is TRBV7-2; the match to TRBD1 covers 7 bases. The germline V gene has CDR1 SGHTA and CDR2 FQGNSA. V shed 5 bases and J 6 bases; nucleotides not matched to a gene: 9. The CDR3 has 14 residues. CDR3 amino acids: CASSLRDSTKTQYF. The DNA for the CDR3 is TGTGCCAGCAGCCTACGGGACAGCACAAAGACCCAGTACTTC.

This clonotype was observed a few times. J is TRBJ2-3 and V is TRBV7-9, with D unresolved. Germline V gene lookup returns CDR1 SEHNR and CDR2 FQNEAQ (reference sequence). The V end lost 5 bases, the J end lost 1 base, and 10 bases lay between the germline ends. The CDR3 totals 14 residues. The CDR3 here is CASSQIPRTDTQYF. The CDR3 nucleotides are TGTGCCAGCAGCCAGATACCGCGCACAGATACGCAGTATTTT.

This clonotype was seen only a few times. The chain links TRBV28 to TRBJ2-1; TRBD2 aligns across 13 bases. The CDR3 runs 15 residues. Trimming at V came to 4 bases and at J to 10 bases, leaving 7 bases not matched to a gene. The germline gives CDR1 MDHEN, CDR2 SYDVKM. The CDR3 region has the DNA TGTGCCAGCAGTTCCGGGACTAGCGGGGCCCGAGAGCAGTTCTTC. This gives the protein CASSSGTSGAREQFF.

As to this clonotype: This clone may be a read error of a much larger clone one base away. The rearrangement joins TRBV27 to TRBJ2-1; TRBD2 aligns across 16 bases. The CDR3 consists of 18 residues. CDR1 MNHEY and CDR2 SMNVEV come from the germline V gene (reference sequence). The trim removed 8 bases at V and 4 bases at J, leaving 11 bases unmatched. The CDR3 sequence is CASGPGTSGGAGYNEQFF. Here the CDR3 DNA reads TGTGCCAGCGGTCCCGGGACTAGCGGGGGGGCAGGGTACAATGAGCAGTTCTTC.

This clonotype was observed a handful of times. The chain is built from TRBV11-1 and TRBJ2-2; maybe TRBD1 (6 bases). The CDR3 runs to 16 residues. Germline values: CDR1 SGHAT, CDR2 FQDESV (reference sequence). V lost 3 bases, J lost 7 bases, and 18 bases lay in between. CDR3 bases: TGTGCCAGCAGCTTCGCCGACAGGAGACGTAGCGGGGAGCTGTTTTTT. Translating gives CASSFADRRRSGELFF.

This clonotype has just a few counts. The chain is built from TRBV28 and TRBJ2-3; the D gene is possibly TRBD2 (5 bases). Per the germline V gene, CDR1 is MDHEN and CDR2 is SYDVKM. The V end was cut by 11 bases, the J end by 7 bases, with 16 bases between. This CDR3 region has 12 residues. CDR3 amino acids: CAAGLHGNTQYF. The CDR3 nucleotides are TGTGCCGCCGGACTGCACGGTAATACGCAGTATTTT.

This clonotype appeared many times. The V and J genes are TRBV7-2 and TRBJ2-6; possible D gene TRBD2, 6 bases. The V gene's germline CDR1 is SGHTA and CDR2 FQGNSA. Trimming left V 5 bases short and J 2 bases short, with 13 bases between. There are 16 residues in the CDR3. In DNA form, the CDR3 reads TGTGCCAGCAGCCCCACGGGGGTGACTGGGGCCAACGTCCTGACTTTC. It is translated as CASSPTGVTGANVLTF.

There are a few counts of this clonotype. This rearrangement joins TRBV13 to TRBJ2-2, with D unresolved. CDR3 length: 13 amino acids. The germline V and J ends were trimmed by 4 bases and 1 base, with 4 bases remaining between them. The germline V gene has CDR1 PRHDT and CDR2 FYEKMQ (reference sequence). The CDR3 DNA is TGTGCCAGCAGCTGGGAGAACACCGGGGAGCTGTTTTTT. It yields the protein CASSWENTGELFF.

This clonotype was seen more than once but under ten times. This chain joins TRBV28 and TRBJ2-7; D possibly corresponds to TRBD1 (5 bases). Deletions cut 6 bases from V and 2 bases from J, with 14 bases between. CDR3 length equals 14 residues. CDR1 is MDHEN, CDR2 SYDVKM, per germline. Here the CDR3 reads CASRPFDRAYEQYF. In DNA form, the CDR3 reads TGTGCCAGCAGACCCTTCGACAGAGCCTACGAGCAGTACTTC. Full variable domain (rest looked up from reference TRBV28 and TRBJ2-7): DVKVTQSSRYLVKRTGEKVFLECVQDMDHENMFWYRQDPGLGLRLIYFSYDVKMKEKGDIPEGYSVSREKKERFSLILESASTNQTSMYLCASRPFDRAYEQYFGPGTRLTVT.

This clonotype was counted at least ten times. The chain employs TRBV12-3 or TRBV12-4 and TRBJ1-4, with no clear D. Trimming removed 6 bases at V and 7 bases at J, with 21 bases between. The CDR3 totals 16 residues. CDR3 nucleotides: TGTGCCAGCAGCAAGAGCAGTCCCCAAACGGGTGAAAAACTGTTTTTT. Its protein product is CASSKSSPQTGEKLFF.

This clonotype was detected ten times or more. The V and J genes are TRBV14 and TRBJ1-1, with 9 bases fitting TRBD1. The CDR3 is 16 residues long. From germline, CDR1 is SGHDN and CDR2 FVKESK. Unmatched junction bases numbered 13, after V lost 5 bases and J lost 6 bases. CDR3 protein: CASSKGQGEWYAEAFF. The CDR3, as DNA: TGTGCCAGCAGCAAGGGACAGGGCGAGTGGTACGCTGAAGCTTTCTTT.

The J gene is TRBJ2-1, the V gene TRBV24-1; 9 positions agree with TRBD2. J lost 5 bases, V lost 3 bases, and 10 bases had no gene match. Germline V gives CDR1 KGHDR, CDR2 SFDVKD. The CDR3 runs 17 residues. The DNA of the CDR3 is TGTGCCACCAGTGATCTCCCCCTAGCGGGGCTCCACAATGAGCAGTTCTTC. Translated: CATSDLPLAGLHNEQFF.

The rearrangement links TRBV19 to TRBJ2-1; D tentatively reads TRBD1 or TRBD2 (5 bases each). Germline V gene data show CDR1 as LNHDA and CDR2 as SQIVND (reference sequence). V lost 3 bases and J 1 base, leaving 10 bases between the germline ends. The CDR3 has 15 amino acids. CDR3: CASSIGAGSYNEQFF. The CDR3 DNA reads TGTGCCAGTAGTATCGGGGCAGGGTCCTACAATGAGCAGTTCTTC.

This clonotype has more than one count but fewer than ten. CDR3 sequence reads: CASSSARQGGNQPQHF. CDR3 DNA sequence: TGTGCCAGCAGTTCTGCACGTCAGGGTGGCAATCAGCCCCAGCATTTT. The chain is built from TRBV6-2 or TRBV6-3 and TRBJ1-5; TRBD1 is a possible D gene (5 bases). Deletions cut 4 bases from V and 2 bases from J, with 15 bases between. The CDR3 spans 16 residues. In germline, CDR1 is MNHEY, CDR2 SVGEGT.

There are many counts of this clonotype. This chain uses TRBV7-9 with TRBJ1-1; D call uncertain. The V and J ends lost 4 bases and 0 bases respectively, with 9 bases between them. Germline CDR1 is SEHNR and CDR2 is FQNEAQ (reference sequence). The CDR3 extends over 14 amino acids. This CDR3 reads CASSSTTMNTEAFF. The CDR3 DNA follows: TGTGCCAGCAGCTCGACGACTATGAACACTGAAGCTTTCTTT.

About this clonotype itself: Since no conserved phenylalanine or tryptophan closes the CDR3, a read error is the likely cause. V and J are TRBV7-6 and TRBJ1-4, with a tentative D call TRBD1 (5 bases). The length of the CDR3 is 16 residues. The V and J ends lost 3 bases and 7 bases respectively, with 18 bases between them. The V gene's germline CDR1 is SGHVS and CDR2 FNYEAQ. In DNA form, the CDR3 reads TGTGCCAGCAGCTTGGGGCCCGTCCTACGTGTTGAAAAACTGTTTCTT. Translating it yields CASSLGPVLRVEKLFL.

This clonotype has a handful of counts. The rearrangement joins TRBV5-1 to TRBJ2-6; D might be TRBD1 or TRBD2, each matching 5 bases. V lost 5 bases, J lost 0 bases, and 6 bases lay in between. The CDR3 sequence is 14 residues long. CDR1 is SGHRS and CDR2 is YFSETQ in the germline V gene. The CDR3 loop reads CASRGDSGANVLTF. For the CDR3, the DNA is TGCGCCAGCAGGGGGGACTCTGGGGCCAACGTCCTGACTTTC. Looking up the rest from reference TRBV5-1 and TRBJ2-6 gives the full variable domain: KAGVTQTPRYLIKTRGQQVTLSCSPISGHRSVSWYQQTPGQGLQFLFEYFSETQRNKGNFPGRFSGRQFSNSRSEMNVSTLELGDSALYLCASRGDSGANVLTFGAGSRLTVL.

This clonotype was observed a few times. The chain uses TRBV7-8 and TRBJ2-1; TRBD1 agrees at 9 bases. J was trimmed by 7 bases and V by 4 bases; bases with no gene match: 2. Germline CDR1 reads SGHVS; CDR2 reads FQNEAQ. CDR3 length: 13 amino acids. Here the CDR3 reads CASSSGTGNEQFF. CDR3 DNA sequence: TGTGCCAGCAGCTCCGGGACAGGGAATGAGCAGTTCTTC.

The chain employs TRBV30 and TRBJ2-3; D is possibly TRBD1 or TRBD2 (6 bases each). Germline CDR1 is GTSNPN and CDR2 is SVGIG (reference sequence). This CDR3 has 15 residues. Trimming left V 0 bases short and J 0 bases short, with 10 bases between. This CDR3 is CAWSVGGGSTDTQYF. CDR3 bases: TGTGCCTGGAGTGTTGGAGGGGGAAGCACAGATACGCAGTATTTT.

This clonotype was seen only a few times. V usage is TRBV5-6 and J usage is TRBJ2-3; no clear D gene. The length of the CDR3 is 15 residues. V was shortened by 2 bases and J by 0 bases, with 10 bases between the two germline ends. Per the germline V gene, CDR1 is SGHDT and CDR2 is YYEEEE. CDR3 DNA sequence: TGTGCCAGCAGCTTTGGCAGGCCAAGCACAGATACGCAGTATTTT. Residues: CASSFGRPSTDTQYF.